The clone carrying this T cell receptor (beta chain) occurred a few times. The table came from immunoSEQ multiplex PCR; TCRdb's copy has only in-frame clones and leaves some out. This repertoire shows 18,000 or so clones, roughly 84% found once; its top ten account for approximately 9%. The CDR3 extends over 14 amino acids. V lost 3 bases to trimming and J lost 4 bases, with 12 bases between them. Germline CDR1 and CDR2: MDHEN and SYDVKM. The sample originates from a study of blood T cell repertoires in COVID-19. The sample was peripheral blood. The J gene is TRBJ1-2, the V gene TRBV28, with a weak D call TRBD1 (6 bases). The TCR was taken from a man aged 35 to 55 with active COVID-19. CDR3 nucleotide sequence: TGTGCCAGCAGTTTTAATCAAGGGGGCTATGGCTACACCTTC. It is translated as CASSFNQGGYGYTF.